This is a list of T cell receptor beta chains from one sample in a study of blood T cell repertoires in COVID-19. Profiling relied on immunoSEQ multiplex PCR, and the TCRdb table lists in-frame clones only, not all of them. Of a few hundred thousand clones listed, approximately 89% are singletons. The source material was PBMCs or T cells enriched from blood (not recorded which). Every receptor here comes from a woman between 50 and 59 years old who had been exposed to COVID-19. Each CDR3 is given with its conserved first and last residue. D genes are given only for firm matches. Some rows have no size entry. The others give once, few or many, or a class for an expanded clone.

CDR3 protein: CASIGKDRSTDTQYF; CDR3 DNA: TGTGCCAGCATCGGAAAGGACAGGAGCACAGATACGCAGTATTTT; V gene: TRBV11-2; D gene: TRBD1; clone size: NA; J gene: TRBJ2-3
CDR3 protein: CASSPSDARVGEQYF; CDR3 DNA: TGTGCCAGCAGTCCGTCTGATGCCAGGGTGGGCGAGCAGTACTTC; V gene: TRBV27; D gene: NA; clone size: NA; J gene: TRBJ2-7
CDR3 protein: CASSLGQDTDTQYF; CDR3 DNA: TGCGCCAGCAGCTTGGGCCAGGACACAGATACGCAGTATTTT; V gene: TRBV5-1; D gene: NA; clone size: NA; J gene: TRBJ2-3
CDR3 protein: CASSRDRKGYEQYF; CDR3 DNA: TGTGCCAGCAGCCGTGACAGGAAGGGGTACGAGCAGTACTTC; V gene: TRBV7-2; D gene: NA; clone size: NA; J gene: TRBJ2-7
CDR3 protein: CASSLDPRGGNYGYTF; CDR3 DNA: TGTGCCAGCAGTCTAGACCCGAGGGGAGGAAACTATGGCTACACCTTC; V gene: TRBV2; D gene: NA; clone size: NA; J gene: TRBJ1-2
CDR3 protein: CASSLGLVADTQYF; CDR3 DNA: TGTGCCAGCAGCTTAGGACTAGTCGCAGATACGCAGTATTTT; V gene: TRBV7-9; D gene: NA; clone size: NA; J gene: TRBJ2-3
CDR3 protein: CASSQVGGGGSSTVLEQFF; CDR3 DNA: TGTGCCAGCAGCCAAGTGGGGGGTGGAGGGTCGAGCACCGTCTTAGAGCAGTTCTTC; V gene: TRBV3-1/TRBV3-2; D gene: NA; clone size: NA; J gene: TRBJ2-1
CDR3 protein: CASSSTGTSGKQFF; CDR3 DNA: TGTGCCAGCAGCTCCACCGGGACTAGCGGAAAGCAGTTCTTC; V gene: TRBV7-9; D gene: TRBD2; clone size: NA; J gene: TRBJ2-1
CDR3 protein: CATSREDGQGARKYEQYF; CDR3 DNA: TGTGCCACCAGCAGAGAAGATGGACAGGGGGCTCGGAAGTACGAGCAGTACTTC; V gene: TRBV15; D gene: TRBD1; clone size: NA; J gene: TRBJ2-7
CDR3 protein: CASSAGLVRETQYF; CDR3 DNA: TGCGCCAGCAGCGCCGGCCTAGTTCGGGAGACCCAGTACTTC; V gene: TRBV5-1; D gene: NA; clone size: NA; J gene: TRBJ2-5
CDR3 protein: CASSLSKLNTGELFF; CDR3 DNA: TGTGCCAGCAGTTTATCCAAACTCAACACCGGGGAGCTGTTTTTT; V gene: TRBV27; D gene: NA; clone size: NA; J gene: TRBJ2-2
CDR3 protein: CASSFPLAGAYEQYF; CDR3 DNA: TGTGCCAGCAGTTTCCCACTAGCGGGGGCCTACGAGCAGTACTTC; V gene: TRBV28; D gene: TRBD2; clone size: NA; J gene: TRBJ2-7
CDR3 protein: CASSARTSGDSYEQYF; CDR3 DNA: TGTGCCAGCAGTGCTCGGACTAGCGGGGATTCCTACGAGCAGTACTTC; V gene: TRBV6-1; D gene: TRBD2; clone size: NA; J gene: TRBJ2-7
CDR3 protein: CASSFYYGQDSVGSPLHF; CDR3 DNA: TGCGCCAGCAGCTTTTATTACGGCCAGGACAGCGTGGGTTCACCCCTCCACTTT; V gene: TRBV5-1; D gene: NA; clone size: NA; J gene: TRBJ1-6
CDR3 protein: CASSLSAGKDTQYF; CDR3 DNA: TGCGCCAGCAGCTTGTCTGCGGGGAAGGATACGCAGTATTTT; V gene: TRBV5-1; D gene: NA; clone size: NA; J gene: TRBJ2-3
CDR3 protein: CASSGRLAGTLGGELFF; CDR3 DNA: TGTGCCAGCAGCGGCAGACTAGCGGGAACCCTCGGGGGGGAGCTGTTTTTT; V gene: TRBV7-6; D gene: TRBD2; clone size: NA; J gene: TRBJ2-2
CDR3 protein: CASSLVGSGGYTF; CDR3 DNA: TGTGCCAGCAGTTTAGTGGGTTCGGGTGGCTACACCTTC; V gene: TRBV12-3/TRBV12-4; D gene: NA; clone size: NA; J gene: TRBJ1-2
CDR3 protein: CASSSVLLAGAYNEQFF; CDR3 DNA: TGTGCCAGCAGCTCGGTCCTCCTAGCGGGGGCCTACAATGAGCAGTTCTTC; V gene: TRBV7-9; D gene: TRBD2; clone size: once; J gene: TRBJ2-1
CDR3 protein: CASSMTDYGYTF; CDR3 DNA: TGTGCCAGCAGTATGACAGACTATGGCTACACCTTC; V gene: TRBV5-4; D gene: NA; clone size: NA; J gene: TRBJ1-2
CDR3 protein: CASSHEAGPFPNTIYF; CDR3 DNA: TGTGCCAGCAGCCACGAGGCAGGGCCATTCCCAAACACCATATATTTT; V gene: TRBV3-1/TRBV3-2; D gene: NA; clone size: few; J gene: TRBJ1-3
CDR3 protein: CATTGGVSYEQYF; CDR3 DNA: TGTGCCACTACGGGGGGAGTATCCTACGAGCAGTACTTC; V gene: TRBV28; D gene: TRBD2; clone size: once; J gene: TRBJ2-7
CDR3 protein: CASSPDTLAEQETQYF; CDR3 DNA: TGTGCCAGCAGCCCAGATACCCTAGCGGAGCAAGAGACCCAGTACTTC; V gene: TRBV14; D gene: TRBD2; clone size: NA; J gene: TRBJ2-5
CDR3 protein: CASSYRDSNTGELFF; CDR3 DNA: TGTGCCAGCAGCTACCGGGATTCGAACACCGGGGAGCTGTTTTTT; V gene: TRBV3-1/TRBV3-2; D gene: NA; clone size: NA; J gene: TRBJ2-2
CDR3 protein: CATSGQNTPTQYF; CDR3 DNA: TGTGCCACCAGTGGGCAGAACACCCCGACCCAGTACTTC; V gene: TRBV24-1; D gene: NA; clone size: NA; J gene: TRBJ2-5
CDR3 protein: CASSLEASGGGETQYF; CDR3 DNA: TGCGCCAGCAGCTTGGAGGCTAGCGGGGGGGGTGAGACCCAGTACTTC; V gene: TRBV5-1; D gene: TRBD2; clone size: NA; J gene: TRBJ2-5
CDR3 protein: CASKGAGRSGELFF; CDR3 DNA: TGTGCCAGCAAGGGGGCGGGGAGGTCCGGGGAGCTGTTTTTT; V gene: TRBV2; D gene: NA; clone size: NA; J gene: TRBJ2-2
CDR3 protein: CSVGGLAGQETQYF; CDR3 DNA: TGCAGCGTGGGGGGGCTAGCGGGGCAAGAGACCCAGTACTTC; V gene: TRBV29-1; D gene: TRBD2; clone size: NA; J gene: TRBJ2-5
CDR3 protein: CASSYGTGGSNQPQHF; CDR3 DNA: TGTGCCAGCAGCTACGGGACAGGGGGTTCCAATCAGCCCCAGCATTTT; V gene: TRBV7-9; D gene: TRBD1; clone size: NA; J gene: TRBJ1-5
CDR3 protein: CASSIIPGVIYNEQFF; CDR3 DNA: TGTGCCAGTAGTATAATTCCGGGGGTTATATACAATGAGCAGTTCTTC; V gene: TRBV19; D gene: NA; clone size: NA; J gene: TRBJ2-1
CDR3 protein: CASSSTGTGGKQYF; CDR3 DNA: TGTGCCAGCAGTTCAACCGGGACAGGGGGAAAGCAGTACTTC; V gene: TRBV27; D gene: TRBD1; clone size: few; J gene: TRBJ2-7
CDR3 protein: CASSRGTGLRTDTQYF; CDR3 DNA: TGTGCCAGCAGCCGGGGGACAGGGCTTCGCACAGATACGCAGTATTTT; V gene: TRBV28; D gene: TRBD1; clone size: NA; J gene: TRBJ2-3
CDR3 protein: CASSHGGGAVDTQYF; CDR3 DNA: TGTGCCAGCAGCCATGGCGGGGGGGCAGTAGATACGCAGTATTTT; V gene: TRBV4-2; D gene: TRBD2; clone size: NA; J gene: TRBJ2-3
CDR3 protein: CASSLSSGVKGSYNEQFF; CDR3 DNA: TGTGCCAGCAGCTTGTCTAGCGGGGTAAAGGGCTCCTACAATGAGCAGTTCTTC; V gene: TRBV5-4; D gene: TRBD2; clone size: NA; J gene: TRBJ2-1
CDR3 protein: CASMFTGSGNTIYF; CDR3 DNA: TGTGCCAGTATGTTCACAGGCTCTGGAAACACCATATATTTT; V gene: TRBV19; D gene: NA; clone size: NA; J gene: TRBJ1-3
CDR3 protein: CASSQAPGTDTQYF; CDR3 DNA: TGCGCCAGCAGCCAAGCTCCGGGCACAGATACGCAGTATTTT; V gene: TRBV4-1; D gene: NA; clone size: once; J gene: TRBJ2-3
CDR3 protein: CASSVGASMSGELFF; CDR3 DNA: TGTGCCAGCAGCGTAGGGGCGAGTATGTCCGGGGAGCTGTTTTTT; V gene: TRBV9; D gene: NA; clone size: NA; J gene: TRBJ2-2
CDR3 protein: CASSQSHRGSYEQYF; CDR3 DNA: TGCGCCAGCAGCCAGTCACACAGGGGGTCCTACGAGCAGTACTTC; V gene: TRBV4-1; D gene: TRBD1; clone size: NA; J gene: TRBJ2-7
CDR3 protein: CASRTYRESNTEAFF; CDR3 DNA: TGTGCCAGTAGAACTTACAGGGAATCGAACACTGAAGCTTTCTTT; V gene: TRBV19; D gene: NA; clone size: once; J gene: TRBJ1-1
CDR3 protein: CASKKYRGTNTEAFF; CDR3 DNA: TGTGCCAGCAAAAAGTATCGGGGTACGAACACTGAAGCTTTCTTT; V gene: TRBV5-6; D gene: NA; clone size: NA; J gene: TRBJ1-1
CDR3 protein: CASSQATGTYEQYF; CDR3 DNA: TGCGCCAGCAGTCAAGCGACGGGGACCTACGAGCAGTACTTC; V gene: TRBV23-1; D gene: NA; clone size: NA; J gene: TRBJ2-7
CDR3 protein: CASNMGQGVGGGYTF; CDR3 DNA: TGTGCCAGCAATATGGGACAGGGGGTAGGTGGAGGCTACACCTTC; V gene: TRBV6-5; D gene: TRBD1; clone size: NA; J gene: TRBJ1-2
CDR3 protein: CAISEGQGANYGYTF; CDR3 DNA: TGTGCCATCAGTGAGGGACAGGGCGCTAACTATGGCTACACCTTC; V gene: TRBV10-3; D gene: TRBD1; clone size: NA; J gene: TRBJ1-2
CDR3 protein: CASTLTGWDYGYTF; CDR3 DNA: TGTGCCAGCACTCTCACGGGGTGGGATTATGGCTACACCTTC; V gene: TRBV3-1/TRBV3-2; D gene: NA; clone size: NA; J gene: TRBJ1-2
CDR3 protein: CASSLQDSPYEQYF; CDR3 DNA: TGTGCCAGCAGTTTACAGGACAGTCCCTACGAGCAGTACTTC; V gene: TRBV27; D gene: NA; clone size: NA; J gene: TRBJ2-7
CDR3 protein: CASSTQGNTEAFF; CDR3 DNA: TGCGCCAGCAGTACACAGGGGAACACTGAAGCTTTCTTT; V gene: TRBV5-1; D gene: NA; clone size: NA; J gene: TRBJ1-1
CDR3 protein: CAWSPGQMRRGAFF; CDR3 DNA: TGTGCCTGGAGTCCAGGACAGATGAGACGAGGAGCTTTCTTT; V gene: TRBV30; D gene: NA; clone size: NA; J gene: TRBJ1-1